The sequence of this T cell receptor (beta chain) was determined in a study of T cell repertoires in cytomegalovirus infection (dated by TCRdb to between 2018 and 2021). Study-level background: Peptide stimulations targeted recently identified HLA-C-restricted CMV epitopes, whose presentation resists viral immunomodulation, together with well-studied HLA-B-restricted epitopes. The HLA type of each donor mattered for the analysis, because public TCR beta signatures pointed to carriage of CMV infection along with the matching HLA type. Study-wide conclusions, independent of this receptor: In both this cohort and an independent roughly 350-donor cohort, the cumulative frequency of public TCR beta family members distinguished carriers of CMV infection plus the relevant HLA type. The ex vivo response was dominated by HLA-C-restricted CMV-specific TCR beta clonotypes, which also provided the single most frequent clonotype in two of eight donors.

For CDR1 and CDR2, the germline V gene lists MNHNS and SASEGT. The cysteine opens and the phenylalanine closes a CDR3 of 12 amino acids. The DNA shown is the 36-base CDR3, in frame from base 1. The trim is 10 bases for V and 8 bases for J, with a gap of 17 bases between the germline ends. The sample was run on an Illumina HiSeq 1500. TCRdb trimmed the raw reads at Q25, called clones with MiXCR and kept productive beta chains. Merged by CDR3 protein, the rows form single entries marked with the most common genes and DNA. The sample table holds about 740,000 distinct CDR3 sequences, of which around a third were seen once. 15% to 20% of the sample is in the top ten clones. Explained via the paper, the treatment or condition label denotes: in vitro stimulation with specific CMV peptide epitopes to enrich CMV-specific T cells. This clonotype was observed a few times. It lacks a known antigen. No much larger clonotype is one base removed from it; base qualities were not supplied.

The source material was cultured PBMCs, sampled from culture after CMV antigen stimulation. The sequence was obtained from a human donor in good health (CMV status not recorded). Some clones in this sample may be carry-over from other donors' samples. The sequence joins TRBV6-1 to TRBJ1-2; TRBD1 is perhaps the D gene, given 6 matching bases. The sequenced DNA is TGTGCCACCACCGGGGGGGGGCACGGCTACACCTTC. It specifies CATTGGGHGYTF.